This T cell receptor (beta chain) was captured in a study of molecular identifiers for immune sequencing clone quantification. In the study overall: Sequencing covered four of five parts into which replicate RNA from approximately 20,000 or 98,000 naive CD8 cells was split.

As for this clonotype: The antigen remains unidentified.

Naive CD8 T cells, phenotype CD8+CD4-CCR7+CD45RA+, were sorted. The CDR3 consists of 14 residues. The V gene lost 3 bases and the J gene lost 3 bases, with 14 bases spanning the gap. Germline V lookup: CDR1 GTSNPN, CDR2 SVGIG (reference sequence). TCRdb independently ran MiXCR on the PCR reads; one entry per CDR3 protein. The sample lists about 640,000 distinct CDR3 sequences; just under 20% were seen once. General study findings and limits: Jurkat TCR RNA that was spiked in from one cell was reportedly detectable among one million naive cells. For effector cells, clones above 20 RNA copies held over 98% of molecules; for naive cells, under 1%.

This receptor was obtained from a human donor in good health. Some libraries in this study had Jurkat cell RNA spiked in. The V gene is TRBV30, the J gene TRBJ1-2, with D unclear. Sequenced input: naive CD8+ T cells from blood, with Jurkat cell RNA spiked in. Subset denoted: FACS-sorted CD8+CD4-CCR7+CD45RA+ naive T cells. The CDR3 region is CAWRKSGDYYGYTF. In DNA form, the CDR3 reads TGTGCCTGGAGGAAGAGCGGGGATTACTATGGCTACACCTTC.